Listed below are T cell receptor beta chains from one sample, sequenced in a study of liver allograft versus peripheral blood T cells. TCRdb reanalysed the reads using MiXCR and keeps one entry per CDR3 protein. The sample lists around 11,000 distinct CDR3 sequences; around a quarter were seen once. The receptors here all came from a human patient who had a liver transplant. Part of the T cells may come from the graft donor. Both conserved end residues are trimmed from each CDR3. D genes are given only for firm matches.

D	V	CDR3
-	TRBV5-5	ASSPIGQPYGYT
-	TRBV6-1	ASRAAVGGYT
-	TRBV19	ASSIDYSAEAF
-	TRBV5-4	ASSSGGQYEQF
-	TRBV18	ASSPSIFYGYT
-	TRBV20-1	SGYGGRSSYNEQF
-	TRBV18	ASSSQRSTDTQY
-	TRBV9	ASSPTGSENQPQH
TRBD1	TRBV5-6	ASSLWDSPYEQY
-	TRBV6-6	ASSSGSDTEAF
-	TRBV5-4	ASSLGSSRGGYT
TRBD1	TRBV30	ASPGQGNSPLH
-	TRBV28	ASSSPVRPYYGYT
TRBD1	TRBV11-2	ASSSGQLYEQY
TRBD1	TRBV6-1	ASRHQTGKGYT
-	TRBV18	ASSPNPGGDQPQH
-	TRBV24-1	ATSRPRNNYGYT
-	TRBV6-5	TSSFGGHRDSGQF
TRBD2	TRBV6-2/TRBV6-3	ASSSPGTTYEQY
-	TRBV19	ASRGLRSNYGYT
-	TRBV18	ASSPPNSYEQY
-	TRBV25-1	ASSTLGGHRQY
TRBD1	TRBV5-4	ASSRDRDQPQH
-	TRBV5-6	ASSLVGLGELF
-	TRBV12-3/TRBV12-4	ASSLARSGETEAF
TRBD1	TRBV18	ASSPDRGLEAF
-	TRBV29-1	SVVQFSDTQY
-	TRBV9	ASSGTVMNTEAF
TRBD2	TRBV6-6	ASTAGASYNEQF
-	TRBV7-2	ASSLGGGYGYT
-	TRBV20-1	SARTRGFDSPLH
-	TRBV6-2/TRBV6-3	ASSSGRWAGELF
TRBD2	TRBV12-3/TRBV12-4	ASTIAGGGNEQF